This T cell receptor beta chain was observed in a study of vaccination and CD4 T cells after COVID-19. Study-level background: Six males and four females, two of them Hispanic, were enrolled as convalescents.

Germline CDR1 SGHVS, CDR2 FQNEAQ. This CDR3 region has 12 residues. V lost 6 bases to trimming and J lost 6 bases, with 12 bases between them. The treatment denotes: roughly 11-day PBMC culture with coronavirus spike peptide pools or control peptides (ViraFEST assay). Oncomine TCR Beta short-read sequencing was applied to DNA from cultured CD4+ T cells. TCRdb analysed the PCR reads with MiXCR anew, one entry per CDR3 protein. The data contain about 3,700 distinct CDR3 sequences, about 19% of them singletons. This clonotype was counted only a few times. Its antigen is still unknown. Input material: CD4+ T cells from blood, cultured in vitro. This TCR came from a human donor who had recovered from COVID-19. The chain combines TRBV7-8 with TRBJ2-7; D remains unclear. The CDR3 protein is CASSTSVGEQYF. The CDR3 nucleotides are TGTGCCAGCAGTACCTCGGTTGGCGAGCAGTACTTC.